This TCR beta chain was retrieved from a study of blood T cell repertoires in COVID-19. In the study overall: Nucleic acid was either cDNA or gDNA, and it came from T cells, B-cell-depleted T cells, or PBMCs.

In its sample, this clone was seen once. Germline V lookup: CDR1 SNHLY, CDR2 FYNNEI. The CDR3 has 13 residues. The V end was cut by 8 bases, the J end by 7 bases, with 17 bases between. Participants, 18 to 89 years old, spanned around 26 US areas. Recovered status in Cohort 3 required two negative PCRs, clearance, or symptom resolution. The method was immunoSEQ multiplex PCR; TCRdb's version includes in-frame clones alone and lacks a portion of them. The sample contains about 320,000 clones, 70% to 90% of which appear only once. The sequence derives from a woman aged 25 to 39 who had recovered from COVID-19. Sequenced sample: PBMCs or T cells enriched from blood (not recorded which). This chain joins TRBV2 and TRBJ1-2; possibly TRBD1 for D (6 bases). The CDR3 DNA follows: TGTGCCAGCCTTGGACAGAGCCAGGGTGGCTACACCTTC. Protein: CASLGQSQGGYTF.